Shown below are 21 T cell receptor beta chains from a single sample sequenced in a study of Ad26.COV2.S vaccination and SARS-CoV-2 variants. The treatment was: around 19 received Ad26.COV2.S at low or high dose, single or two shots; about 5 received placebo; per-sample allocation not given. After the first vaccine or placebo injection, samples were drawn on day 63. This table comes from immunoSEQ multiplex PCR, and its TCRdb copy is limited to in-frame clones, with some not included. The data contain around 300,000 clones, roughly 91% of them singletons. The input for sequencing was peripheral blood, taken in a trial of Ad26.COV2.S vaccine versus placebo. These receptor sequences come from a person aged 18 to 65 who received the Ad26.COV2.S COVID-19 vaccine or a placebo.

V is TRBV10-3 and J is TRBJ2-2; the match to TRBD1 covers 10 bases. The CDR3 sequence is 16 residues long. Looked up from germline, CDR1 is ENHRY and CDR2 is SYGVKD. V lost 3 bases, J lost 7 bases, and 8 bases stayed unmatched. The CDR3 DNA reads TGTGCCATCAGTGAAAGCGGGGGACAGGGGAACGGGGAGCTGTTTTTT. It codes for CAISESGGQGNGELFF.

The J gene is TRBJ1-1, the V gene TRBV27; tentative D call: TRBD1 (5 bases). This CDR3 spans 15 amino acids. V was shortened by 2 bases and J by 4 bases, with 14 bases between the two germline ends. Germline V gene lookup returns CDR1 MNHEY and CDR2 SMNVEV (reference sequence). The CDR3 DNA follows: TGTGCCAGCAGTTTAAGCCAGGGTATAGCCACTGAAGCTTTCTTT. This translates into CASSLSQGIATEAFF.

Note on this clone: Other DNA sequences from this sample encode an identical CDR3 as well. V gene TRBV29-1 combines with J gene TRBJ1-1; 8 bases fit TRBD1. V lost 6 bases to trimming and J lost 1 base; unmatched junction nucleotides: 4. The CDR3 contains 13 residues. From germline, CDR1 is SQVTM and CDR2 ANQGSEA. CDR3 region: CSVDRGGNTEAFF. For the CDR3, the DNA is TGCAGCGTCGACAGGGGCGGGAACACTGAAGCTTTCTTT. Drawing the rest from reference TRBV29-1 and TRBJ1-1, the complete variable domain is SAVISQKPSRDICQRGTSLTIQCQVDSQVTMMFWYRQQPGQSLTLIATANQGSEATYESGFVIDKFPISRPNLTFSTLTVSNMSPEDSSIYLCSVDRGGNTEAFFGQGTRLTVV.

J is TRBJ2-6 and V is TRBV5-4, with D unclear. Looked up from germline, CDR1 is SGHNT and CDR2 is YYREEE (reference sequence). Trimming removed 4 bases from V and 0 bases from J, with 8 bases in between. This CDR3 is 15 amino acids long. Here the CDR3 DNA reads TGTGCCAGCAGCACCTGGTCCTCTGGGGCCAACGTCCTGACTTTC. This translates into CASSTWSSGANVLTF.

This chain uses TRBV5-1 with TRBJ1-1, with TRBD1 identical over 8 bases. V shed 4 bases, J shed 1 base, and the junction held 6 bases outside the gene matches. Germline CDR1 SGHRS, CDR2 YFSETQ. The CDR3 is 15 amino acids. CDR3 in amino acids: CASSKDRVANTEAFF. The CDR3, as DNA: TGCGCCAGCAGCAAGGACAGGGTGGCGAACACTGAAGCTTTCTTT.

This chain's CDR3 is CASSSSGLAGGWETQYF. DNA for the CDR3: TGTGCCAGCTCATCCTCCGGACTAGCGGGGGGTTGGGAGACCCAGTACTTC. The chain recombines TRBV18 with TRBJ2-5, with 14 positions matching TRBD2. The CDR3 contains 17 residues. Trimming took 5 bases from V and 5 from J; bases not matched to a gene: 10. Germline CDR1 and CDR2: KGHSH and LQKENI. Based on the CDR3 plus reference TRBV18 and TRBJ2-5, the full variable domain is NAGVMQNPRHLVRRRGQEARLRCSPMKGHSHVYWYRQLPEEGLKFMVYLQKENIIDESGMPKERFSAEFPKEGPSILRIQQVVRGDSAAYFCASSSSGLAGGWETQYFGPGTRLLVL.

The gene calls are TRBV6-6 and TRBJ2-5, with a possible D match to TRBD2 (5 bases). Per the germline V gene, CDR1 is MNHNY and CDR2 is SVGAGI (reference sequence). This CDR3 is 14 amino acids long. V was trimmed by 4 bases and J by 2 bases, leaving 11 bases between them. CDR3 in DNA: TGTGCCAGCAGTTTAGGAGCGGTTCAAGAGACCCAGTACTTC. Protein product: CASSLGAVQETQYF.

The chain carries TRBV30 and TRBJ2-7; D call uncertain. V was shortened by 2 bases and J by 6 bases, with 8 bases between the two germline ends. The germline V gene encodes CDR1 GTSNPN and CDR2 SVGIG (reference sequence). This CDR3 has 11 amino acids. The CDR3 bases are TGTGCCTGGAGTCGCGGTTCCGAGCAGTACTTC. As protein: CAWSRGSEQYF.

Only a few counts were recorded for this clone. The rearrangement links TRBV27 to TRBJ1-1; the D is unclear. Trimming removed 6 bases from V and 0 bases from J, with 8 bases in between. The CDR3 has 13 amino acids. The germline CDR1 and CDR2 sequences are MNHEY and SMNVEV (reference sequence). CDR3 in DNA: TGTGCCAGCAGAAGCCTCATGAACACTGAAGCTTTCTTT. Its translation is CASRSLMNTEAFF.

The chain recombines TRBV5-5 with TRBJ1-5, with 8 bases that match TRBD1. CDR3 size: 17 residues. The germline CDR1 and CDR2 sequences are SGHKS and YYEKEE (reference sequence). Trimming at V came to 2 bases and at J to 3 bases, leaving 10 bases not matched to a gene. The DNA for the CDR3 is TGTGCCAGCAGCTTCCAGCCGGGACAGGTGAACAATCAGCCCCAGCATTTT. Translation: CASSFQPGQVNNQPQHF.

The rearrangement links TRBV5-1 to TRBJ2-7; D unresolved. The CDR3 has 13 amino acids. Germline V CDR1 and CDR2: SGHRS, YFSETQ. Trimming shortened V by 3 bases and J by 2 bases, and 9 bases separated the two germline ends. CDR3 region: CASSSSSPYEQYF. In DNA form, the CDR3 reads TGCGCCAGCAGCTCGTCCTCCCCCTACGAGCAGTACTTC.

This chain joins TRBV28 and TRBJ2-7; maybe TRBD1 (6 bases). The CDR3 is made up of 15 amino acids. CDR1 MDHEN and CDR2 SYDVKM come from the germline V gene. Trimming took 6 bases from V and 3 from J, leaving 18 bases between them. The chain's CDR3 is CASRTTGPYFYEQYF. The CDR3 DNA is TGTGCCAGCAGGACTACAGGGCCCTATTTCTACGAGCAGTACTTC.

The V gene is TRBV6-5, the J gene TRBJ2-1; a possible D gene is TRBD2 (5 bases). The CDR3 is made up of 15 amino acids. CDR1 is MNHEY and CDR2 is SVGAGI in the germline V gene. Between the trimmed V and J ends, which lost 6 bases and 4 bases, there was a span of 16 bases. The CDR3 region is CASRFLSRGYNEQFF. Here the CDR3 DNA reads TGTGCCAGCAGATTCCTATCCCGCGGGTACAATGAGCAGTTCTTC.

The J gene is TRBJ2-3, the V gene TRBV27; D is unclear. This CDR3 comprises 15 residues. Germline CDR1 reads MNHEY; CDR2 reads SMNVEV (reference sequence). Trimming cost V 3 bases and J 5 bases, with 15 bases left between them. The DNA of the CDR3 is TGTGCCAGCAGTTTTGCTGGCGGTTGGGAAGATACGCAGTATTTT. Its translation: CASSFAGGWEDTQYF.

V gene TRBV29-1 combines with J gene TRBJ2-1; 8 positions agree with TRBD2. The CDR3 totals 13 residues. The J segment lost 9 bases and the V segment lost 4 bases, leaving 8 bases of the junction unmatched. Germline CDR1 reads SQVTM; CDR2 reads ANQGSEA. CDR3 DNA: TGCAGCGTTGCTTCCGGGAGGGCCCCTGAGCAGTTCTTC. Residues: CSVASGRAPEQFF.

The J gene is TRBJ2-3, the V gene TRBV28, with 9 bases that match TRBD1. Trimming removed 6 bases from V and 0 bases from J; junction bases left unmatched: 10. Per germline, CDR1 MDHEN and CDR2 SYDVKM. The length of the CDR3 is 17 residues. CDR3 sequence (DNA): TGTGCCAGCAGACCCGGACAGGGGATTCTGAGCACAGATACGCAGTATTTT. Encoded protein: CASRPGQGILSTDTQYF.

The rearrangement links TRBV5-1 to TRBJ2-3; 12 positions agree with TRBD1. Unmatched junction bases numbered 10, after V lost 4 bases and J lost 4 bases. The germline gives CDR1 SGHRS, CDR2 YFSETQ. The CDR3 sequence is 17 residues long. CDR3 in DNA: TGCGCCAGCAGCCTAGCGGGGACAGGGGGCGCAGCAGATACGCAGTATTTT. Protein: CASSLAGTGGAADTQYF.

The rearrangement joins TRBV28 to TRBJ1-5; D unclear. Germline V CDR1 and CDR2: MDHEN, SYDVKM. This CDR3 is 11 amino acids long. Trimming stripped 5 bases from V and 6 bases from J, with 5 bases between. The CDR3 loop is CASSISQPQHF. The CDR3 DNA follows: TGTGCCAGCAGTATATCTCAGCCCCAGCATTTT.

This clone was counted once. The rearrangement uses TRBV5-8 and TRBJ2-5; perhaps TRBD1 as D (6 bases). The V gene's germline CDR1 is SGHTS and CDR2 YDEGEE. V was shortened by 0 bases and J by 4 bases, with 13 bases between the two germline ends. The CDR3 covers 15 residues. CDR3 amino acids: CASSLGAGERETQYF. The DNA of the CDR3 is TGTGCCAGCAGCTTGGGGGCAGGGGAAAGAGAGACCCAGTACTTC.

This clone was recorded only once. The CDR3 reads CASSLFLGLSYEQYF. In DNA, the CDR3 is TGTGCCAGCAGCTTATTTCTGGGACTTTCCTACGAGCAGTACTTC. The gene calls are TRBV11-2 and TRBJ2-7; TRBD2 might be the D (6 bases). Per the germline V gene, CDR1 is SGHAT and CDR2 is FQNNGV. CDR3 length: 15 amino acids. The V and J ends lost 2 bases and 1 base respectively, with 12 bases between them.

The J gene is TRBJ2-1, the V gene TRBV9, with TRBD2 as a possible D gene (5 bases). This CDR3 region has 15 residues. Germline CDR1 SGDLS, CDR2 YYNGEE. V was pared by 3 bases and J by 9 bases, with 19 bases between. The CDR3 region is CASSASLAQLSEQFF. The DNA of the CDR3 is TGTGCCAGCAGCGCCTCCCTAGCTCAGTTAAGTGAGCAGTTCTTC. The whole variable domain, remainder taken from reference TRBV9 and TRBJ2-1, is DSGVTQTPKHLITATGQRVTLRCSPRSGDLSVYWYQQSLDQGLQFLIQYYNGEERAKGNILERFSAQQFPDLHSELNLSSLELGDSALYFCASSASLAQLSEQFFGPGTRLTVL.